This T cell receptor (beta chain) is drawn from a study of monozygotic twins with inflammatory bowel disease. Template switching added UMIs carrying a 6-nucleotide sample barcode. TCRdb reprocessed the 5' RACE reads and keeps a single row for each CDR3 protein, giving no DNA. The record lists under 200,000 distinct CDR3 sequences, of which the ten most abundant hold 2.4%. The CDR3 totals 14 residues. CDR1 is DFQATT, CDR2 SNEGSKA, per germline (reference sequence). Notes on this clonotype: Its target is not known.

Study-level results: Especially with disease activity, IBD patients shared fewer clonotypes with others than healthy twins did. Repertoire similarity did not separate concordant from discordant twins, possibly from limited power.

The rearrangement links TRBV20-1 to TRBJ2-1; TCRdb's D call, TRBD1, is unchecked because there is no DNA. This sequence originates from a human donor with ulcerative colitis or Crohn's disease, or a healthy co-twin of an affected twin (not recorded which). The material sequenced was blood. The CDR3 sequence is CSADLPGGAHEQFF.